This TCR beta chain was recorded in a study of T cells in Graves' hyperthyroidism and ophthalmopathy. Study-wide points: From stable hyperthyroidism, ophthalmopathy was set apart by a 13 V-J model.

About this clonotype: Its cognate antigen is unknown.

Amplification targeted TCR beta CDR3 regions from RNA transcripts. The HTBI primer set was used in a first-round RT-PCR of the TCR CDR3. From the multiplex PCR reads, TCRdb called clonotypes with MiXCR, one entry per CDR3 protein. This sample has 410,000 or so distinct CDR3 sequences, with roughly 14% found just once. V shed 4 bases and J shed 4 bases, with 24 bases lying between them. Germline CDR1 SGHNT, CDR2 YYREEE (reference sequence). This CDR3 is 17 amino acids long. This sequence joins TRBV5-4 and TRBJ2-7, with D hard to call. The sample was blood. This TCR was sampled from a young man with Graves' ophthalmopathy. CDR3 sequence: CASSQSTFVSPGYEQYF. The CDR3 bases are TGTGCCAGCAGCCAATCAACCTTCGTTTCCCCCGGGTACGAGCAGTACTTC.